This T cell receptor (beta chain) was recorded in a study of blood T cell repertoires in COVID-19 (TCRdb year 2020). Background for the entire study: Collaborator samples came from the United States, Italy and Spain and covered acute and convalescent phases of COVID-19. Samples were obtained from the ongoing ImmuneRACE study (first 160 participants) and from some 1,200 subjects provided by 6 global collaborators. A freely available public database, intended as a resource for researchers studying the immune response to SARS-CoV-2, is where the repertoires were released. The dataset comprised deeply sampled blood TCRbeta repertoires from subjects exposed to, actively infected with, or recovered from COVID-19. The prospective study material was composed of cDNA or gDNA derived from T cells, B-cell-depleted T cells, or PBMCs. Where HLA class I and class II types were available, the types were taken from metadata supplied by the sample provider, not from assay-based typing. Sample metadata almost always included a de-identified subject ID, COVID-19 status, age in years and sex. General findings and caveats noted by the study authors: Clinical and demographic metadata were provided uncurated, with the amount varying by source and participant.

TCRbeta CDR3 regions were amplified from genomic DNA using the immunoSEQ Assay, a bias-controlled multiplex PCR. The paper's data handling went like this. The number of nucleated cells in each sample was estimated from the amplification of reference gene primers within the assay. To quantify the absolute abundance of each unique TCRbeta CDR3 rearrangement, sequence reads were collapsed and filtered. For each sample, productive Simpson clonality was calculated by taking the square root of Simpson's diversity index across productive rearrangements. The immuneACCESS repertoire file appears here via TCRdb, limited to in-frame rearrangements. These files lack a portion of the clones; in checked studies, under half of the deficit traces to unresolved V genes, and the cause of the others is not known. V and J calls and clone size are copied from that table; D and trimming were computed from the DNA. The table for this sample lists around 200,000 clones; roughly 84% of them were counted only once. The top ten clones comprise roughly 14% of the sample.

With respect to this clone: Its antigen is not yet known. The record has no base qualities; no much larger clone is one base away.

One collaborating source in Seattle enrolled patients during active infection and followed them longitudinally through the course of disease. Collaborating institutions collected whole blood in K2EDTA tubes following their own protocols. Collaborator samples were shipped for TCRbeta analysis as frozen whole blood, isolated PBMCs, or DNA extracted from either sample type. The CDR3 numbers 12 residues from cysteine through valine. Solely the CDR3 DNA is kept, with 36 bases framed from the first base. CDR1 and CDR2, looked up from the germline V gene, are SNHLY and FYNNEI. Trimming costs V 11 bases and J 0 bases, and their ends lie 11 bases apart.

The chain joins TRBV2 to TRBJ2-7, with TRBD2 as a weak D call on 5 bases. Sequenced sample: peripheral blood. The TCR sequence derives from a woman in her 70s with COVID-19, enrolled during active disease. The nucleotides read TGTGCCGGACGGGGAATCTCCTACGAGCAGTACGTC. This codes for CAGRGISYEQYV.